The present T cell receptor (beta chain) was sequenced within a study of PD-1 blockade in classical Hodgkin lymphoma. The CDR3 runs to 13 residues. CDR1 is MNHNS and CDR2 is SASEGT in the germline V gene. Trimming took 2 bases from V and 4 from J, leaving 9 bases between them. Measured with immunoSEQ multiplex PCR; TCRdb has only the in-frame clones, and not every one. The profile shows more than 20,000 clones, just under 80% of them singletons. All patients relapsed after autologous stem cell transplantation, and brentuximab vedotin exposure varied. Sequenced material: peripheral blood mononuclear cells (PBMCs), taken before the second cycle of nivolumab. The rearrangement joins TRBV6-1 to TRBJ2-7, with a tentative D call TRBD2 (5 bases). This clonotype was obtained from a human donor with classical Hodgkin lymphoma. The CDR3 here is CASSEHPGYEQYV. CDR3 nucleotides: TGTGCCAGCAGTGAACATCCGGGGTACGAGCAGTACGTC.